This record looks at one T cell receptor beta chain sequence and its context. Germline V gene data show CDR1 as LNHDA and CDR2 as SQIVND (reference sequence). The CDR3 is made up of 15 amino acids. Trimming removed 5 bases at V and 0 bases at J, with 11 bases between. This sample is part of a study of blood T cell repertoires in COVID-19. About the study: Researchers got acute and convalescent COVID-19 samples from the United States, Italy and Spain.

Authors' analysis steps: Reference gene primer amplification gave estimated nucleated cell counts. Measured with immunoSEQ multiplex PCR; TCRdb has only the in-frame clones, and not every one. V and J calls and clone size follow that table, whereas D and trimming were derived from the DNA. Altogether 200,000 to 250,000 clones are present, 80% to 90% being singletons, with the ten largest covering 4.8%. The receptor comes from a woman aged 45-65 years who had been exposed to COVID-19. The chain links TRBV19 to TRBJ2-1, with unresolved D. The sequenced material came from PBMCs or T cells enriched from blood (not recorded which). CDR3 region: CASSHLESSYNEQFF. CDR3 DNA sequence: TGTGCCAGTAGTCACCTAGAAAGCTCCTACAATGAGCAGTTCTTC.